This T cell receptor (beta chain) stems from a study of relationships among human T cell subsets. Study findings and constraints: Bead sorting may have left some CD4+CD8+ double-positive cells.

As to this clonotype: Antigen specificity is unknown.

The T cell receptor alpha and beta CDR3 regions were amplified from mRNA by semiquantitative ARM-PCR. ARM-PCR used tagged nested gene-specific primers, then communal superprimers for exponential amplification. TCRdb ran MiXCR on the multiplex PCR reads and lists one entry per CDR3 protein. The data hold 16,000 or so distinct CDR3 sequences, with about three fifths observed a single time. Sequenced: total T cells sorted from blood. The TCR originated in a man aged 35 to 55 in good health.

The CDR3 coding sequence is TGTGCCAGCAGCTTAAGCCGCTCGGGGCAGTACTTC. Residues: CASSLSRSGQYF. The chain links TRBV11-2 to TRBJ2-7; D gene uncertain. The V end was cut by 2 bases, the J end by 9 bases, with 11 bases between. The germline CDR1 and CDR2 sequences are SGHAT and FQNNGV. This CDR3 spans 12 amino acids.